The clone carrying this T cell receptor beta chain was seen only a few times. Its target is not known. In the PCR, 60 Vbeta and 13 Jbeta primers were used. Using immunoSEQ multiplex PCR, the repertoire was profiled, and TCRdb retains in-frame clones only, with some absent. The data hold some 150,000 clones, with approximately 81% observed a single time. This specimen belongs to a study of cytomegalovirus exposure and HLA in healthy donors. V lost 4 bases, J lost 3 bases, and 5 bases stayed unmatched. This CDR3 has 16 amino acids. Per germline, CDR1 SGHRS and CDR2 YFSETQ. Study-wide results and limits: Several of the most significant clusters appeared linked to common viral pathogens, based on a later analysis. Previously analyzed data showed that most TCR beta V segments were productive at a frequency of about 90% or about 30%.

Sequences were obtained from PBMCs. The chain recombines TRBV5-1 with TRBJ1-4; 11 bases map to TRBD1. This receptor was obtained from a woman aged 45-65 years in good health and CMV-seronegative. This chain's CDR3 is CASSAGQGGANEKLFF. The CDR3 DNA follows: TGCGCCAGCAGCGCGGGACAGGGGGGGGCTAATGAAAAACTGTTTTTT.